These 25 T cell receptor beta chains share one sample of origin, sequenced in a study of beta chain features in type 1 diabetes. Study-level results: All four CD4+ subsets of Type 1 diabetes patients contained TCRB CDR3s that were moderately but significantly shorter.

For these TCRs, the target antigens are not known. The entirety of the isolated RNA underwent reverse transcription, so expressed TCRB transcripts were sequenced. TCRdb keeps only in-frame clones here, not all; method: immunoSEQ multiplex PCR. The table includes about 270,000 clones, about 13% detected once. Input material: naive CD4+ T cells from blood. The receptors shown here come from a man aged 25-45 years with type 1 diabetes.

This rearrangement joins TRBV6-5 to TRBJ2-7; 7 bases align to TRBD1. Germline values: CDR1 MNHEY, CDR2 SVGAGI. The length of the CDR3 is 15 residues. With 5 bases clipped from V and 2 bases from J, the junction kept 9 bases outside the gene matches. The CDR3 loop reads CASSTDRAGPYEQYF. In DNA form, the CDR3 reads TGTGCCAGCAGTACCGACAGGGCAGGGCCCTACGAGCAGTACTTC.

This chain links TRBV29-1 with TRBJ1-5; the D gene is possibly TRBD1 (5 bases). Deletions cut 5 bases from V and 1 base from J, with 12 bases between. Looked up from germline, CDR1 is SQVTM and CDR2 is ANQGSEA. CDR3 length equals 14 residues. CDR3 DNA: TGCAGCGTTCTCACAGGTGGAAGCAATCAGCCCCAGCATTTT. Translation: CSVLTGGSNQPQHF.

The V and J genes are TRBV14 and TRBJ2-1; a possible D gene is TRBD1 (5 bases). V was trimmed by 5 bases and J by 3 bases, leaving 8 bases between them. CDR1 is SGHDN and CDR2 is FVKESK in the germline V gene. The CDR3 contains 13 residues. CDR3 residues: CASSSGHYNEQFF. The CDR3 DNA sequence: TGTGCCAGCAGCTCTGGACACTACAATGAGCAGTTCTTC.

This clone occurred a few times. The CDR3 protein is CASRRTGALYEQYF. The CDR3 region has the DNA TGTGCCAGCAGGCGGACAGGGGCCCTCTACGAGCAGTACTTC. V and J are TRBV2 and TRBJ2-7, with TRBD1 matching 9 bases. CDR3 length: 14 residues. The V gene's germline CDR1 is SNHLY and CDR2 FYNNEI. V lost 6 bases to trimming and J lost 3 bases; unmatched junction nucleotides: 6. Complete variable domain (other parts from reference TRBV2 and TRBJ2-7): EPEVTQTPSHQVTQMGQEVILRCVPISNHLYFYWYRQILGQKVEFLVSFYNNEISEKSEIFDDQFSVERPDGSNFTLKIRSTKLEDSAMYFCASRRTGALYEQYFGPGTRLTVT.

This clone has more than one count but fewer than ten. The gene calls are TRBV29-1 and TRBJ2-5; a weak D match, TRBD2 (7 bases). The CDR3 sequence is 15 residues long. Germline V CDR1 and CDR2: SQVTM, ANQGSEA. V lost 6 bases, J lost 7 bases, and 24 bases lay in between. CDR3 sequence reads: CSVHPGRGLSATQYF. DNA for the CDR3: TGCAGCGTCCACCCGGGGAGGGGGTTGTCAGCGACCCAGTACTTC. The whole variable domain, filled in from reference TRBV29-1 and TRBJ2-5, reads SAVISQKPSRDICQRGTSLTIQCQVDSQVTMMFWYRQQPGQSLTLIATANQGSEATYESGFVIDKFPISRPNLTFSTLTVSNMSPEDSSIYLCSVHPGRGLSATQYFGPGTRLLVL.

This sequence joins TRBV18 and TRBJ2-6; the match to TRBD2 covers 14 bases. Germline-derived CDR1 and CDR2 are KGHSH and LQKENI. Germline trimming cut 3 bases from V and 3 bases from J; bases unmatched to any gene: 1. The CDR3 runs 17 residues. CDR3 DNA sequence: TGTGCCAGCTCACCGGGACTAGCGGGAGTTGGGGCCAACGTCCTGACTTTC. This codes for CASSPGLAGVGANVLTF.

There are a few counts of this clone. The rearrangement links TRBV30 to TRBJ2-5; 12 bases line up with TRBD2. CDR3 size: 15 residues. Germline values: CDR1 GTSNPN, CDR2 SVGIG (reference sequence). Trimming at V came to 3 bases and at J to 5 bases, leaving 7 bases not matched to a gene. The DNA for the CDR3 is TGTGCCTGGAGCCCCAGACTAGCGGGAGTGGAGACCCAGTACTTC. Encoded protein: CAWSPRLAGVETQYF.

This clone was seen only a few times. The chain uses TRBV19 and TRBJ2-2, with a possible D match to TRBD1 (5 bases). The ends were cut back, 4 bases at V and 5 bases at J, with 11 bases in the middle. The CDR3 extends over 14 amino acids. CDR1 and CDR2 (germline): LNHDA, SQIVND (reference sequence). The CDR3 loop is CASSTAGSTGELFF. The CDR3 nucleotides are TGTGCCAGTAGTACGGCAGGGTCGACCGGGGAGCTGTTTTTT.

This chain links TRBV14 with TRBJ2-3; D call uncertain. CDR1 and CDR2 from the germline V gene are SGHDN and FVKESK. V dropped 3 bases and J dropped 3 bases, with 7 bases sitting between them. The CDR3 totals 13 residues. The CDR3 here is CASSHVATDTQYF. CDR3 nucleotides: TGTGCCAGCAGCCATGTCGCGACAGATACGCAGTATTTT. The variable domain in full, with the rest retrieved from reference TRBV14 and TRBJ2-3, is EAGVTQFPSHSVIEKGQTVTLRCDPISGHDNLYWYRRVMGKEIKFLLHFVKESKQDESGMPNNRFLAERTGGTYSTLKVQPAELEDSGVYFCASSHVATDTQYFGPGTRLTVL.

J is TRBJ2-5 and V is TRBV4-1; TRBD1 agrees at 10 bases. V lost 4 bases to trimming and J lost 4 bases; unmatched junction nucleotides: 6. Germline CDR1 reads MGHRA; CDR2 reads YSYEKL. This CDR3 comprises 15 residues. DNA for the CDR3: TGCGCCAGCAGCCCCGGGACAGGGGTGATAGAGACCCAGTACTTC. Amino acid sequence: CASSPGTGVIETQYF.

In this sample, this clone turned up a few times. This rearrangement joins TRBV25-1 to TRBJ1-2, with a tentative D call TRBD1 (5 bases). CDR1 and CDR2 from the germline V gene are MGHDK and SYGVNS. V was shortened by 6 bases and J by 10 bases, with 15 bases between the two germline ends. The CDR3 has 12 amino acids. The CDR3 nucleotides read TGTGCCAGCAGCCCGGGCCGAGGACACTACACCTTC. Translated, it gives CASSPGRGHYTF.

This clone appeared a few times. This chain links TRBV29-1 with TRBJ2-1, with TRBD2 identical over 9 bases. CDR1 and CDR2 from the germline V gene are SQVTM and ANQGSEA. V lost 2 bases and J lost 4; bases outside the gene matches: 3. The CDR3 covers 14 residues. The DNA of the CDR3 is TGCAGCGTTGAATCCCTAGCGGGATACAATGAGCAGTTCTTC. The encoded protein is CSVESLAGYNEQFF.

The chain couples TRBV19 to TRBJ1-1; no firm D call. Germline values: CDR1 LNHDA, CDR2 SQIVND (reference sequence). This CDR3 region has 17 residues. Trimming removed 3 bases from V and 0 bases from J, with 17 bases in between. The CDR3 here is CASSIRAGSPMNTEAFF. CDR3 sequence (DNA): TGTGCCAGTAGTATCCGAGCGGGCAGCCCGATGAACACTGAAGCTTTCTTT.

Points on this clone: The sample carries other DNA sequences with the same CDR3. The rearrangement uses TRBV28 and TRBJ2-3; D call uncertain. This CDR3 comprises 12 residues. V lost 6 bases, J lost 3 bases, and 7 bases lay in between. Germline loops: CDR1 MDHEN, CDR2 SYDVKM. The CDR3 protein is CASSLLTDTQYF. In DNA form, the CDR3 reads TGTGCCAGCAGCCTTTTAACAGATACGCAGTATTTT.

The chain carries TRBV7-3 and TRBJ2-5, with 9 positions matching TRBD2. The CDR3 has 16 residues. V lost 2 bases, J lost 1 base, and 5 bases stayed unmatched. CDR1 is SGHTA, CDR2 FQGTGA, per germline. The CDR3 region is CASSLAGGGVQETQYF. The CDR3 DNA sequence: TGTGCCAGCAGCTTAGCGGGAGGGGGGGTCCAAGAGACCCAGTACTTC.

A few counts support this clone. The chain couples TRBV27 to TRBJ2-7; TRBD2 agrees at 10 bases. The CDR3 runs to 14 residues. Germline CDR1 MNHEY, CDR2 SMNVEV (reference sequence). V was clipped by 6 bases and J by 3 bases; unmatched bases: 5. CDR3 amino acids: CASSGLAGGYEQYF. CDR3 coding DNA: TGTGCCAGCAGCGGGTTAGCGGGAGGCTACGAGCAGTACTTC.

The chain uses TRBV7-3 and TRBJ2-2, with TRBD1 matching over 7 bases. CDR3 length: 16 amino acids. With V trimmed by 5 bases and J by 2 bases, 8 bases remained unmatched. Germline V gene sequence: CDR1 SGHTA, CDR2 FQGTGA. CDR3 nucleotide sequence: TGTGCCAGCAGCCTACTCGGGACAGTTAACACCGGGGAGCTGTTTTTT. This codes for CASSLLGTVNTGELFF.

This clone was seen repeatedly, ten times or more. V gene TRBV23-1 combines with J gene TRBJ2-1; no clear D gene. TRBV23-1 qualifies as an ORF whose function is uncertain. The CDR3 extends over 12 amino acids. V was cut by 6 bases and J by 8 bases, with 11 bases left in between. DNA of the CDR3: TGCGCCAGCAGATATATTGTCGATGAGCAGTTCTTC. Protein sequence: CASRYIVDEQFF.

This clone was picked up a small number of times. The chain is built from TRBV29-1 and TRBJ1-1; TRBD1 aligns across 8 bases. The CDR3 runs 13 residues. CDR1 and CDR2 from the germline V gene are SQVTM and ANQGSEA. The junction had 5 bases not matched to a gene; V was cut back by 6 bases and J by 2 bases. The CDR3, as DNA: TGCAGCGTGAAGGGACAGGCCAACACTGAAGCTTTCTTT. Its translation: CSVKGQANTEAFF.

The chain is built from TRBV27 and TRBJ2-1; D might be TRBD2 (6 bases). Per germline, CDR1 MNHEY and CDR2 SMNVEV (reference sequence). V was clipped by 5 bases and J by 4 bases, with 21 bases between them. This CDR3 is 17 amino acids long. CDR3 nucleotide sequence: TGTGCCAGCAGTCCGGGACTCCTATTGTTGCGGTACAATGAGCAGTTCTTC. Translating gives CASSPGLLLLRYNEQFF.

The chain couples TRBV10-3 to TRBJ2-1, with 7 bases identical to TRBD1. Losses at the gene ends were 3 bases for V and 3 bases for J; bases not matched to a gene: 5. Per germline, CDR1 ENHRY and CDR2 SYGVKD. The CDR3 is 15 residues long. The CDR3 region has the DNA TGTGCCATCAGTGAAGGGGACAGCTTCTACAATGAGCAGTTCTTC. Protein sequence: CAISEGDSFYNEQFF.

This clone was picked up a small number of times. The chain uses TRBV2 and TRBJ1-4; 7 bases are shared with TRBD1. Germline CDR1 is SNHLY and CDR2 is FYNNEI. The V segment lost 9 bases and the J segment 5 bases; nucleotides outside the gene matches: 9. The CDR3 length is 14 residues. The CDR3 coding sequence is TGTGCCAGAGGAGAACAGGGGCGGAATGAAAAACTGTTTTTT. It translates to CARGEQGRNEKLFF.

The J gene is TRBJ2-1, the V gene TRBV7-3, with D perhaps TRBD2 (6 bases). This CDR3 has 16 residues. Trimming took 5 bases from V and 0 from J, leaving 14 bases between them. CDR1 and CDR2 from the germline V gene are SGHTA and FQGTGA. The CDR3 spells CASSLGGSGSYNEQFF. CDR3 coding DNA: TGTGCCAGCAGCCTTGGAGGGAGTGGCTCCTACAATGAGCAGTTCTTC.

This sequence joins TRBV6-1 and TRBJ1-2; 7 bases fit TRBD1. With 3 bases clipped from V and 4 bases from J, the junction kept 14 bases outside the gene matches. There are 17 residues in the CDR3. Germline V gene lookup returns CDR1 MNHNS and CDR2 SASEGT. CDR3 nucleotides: TGTGCCAGCAGTGACCAAAGGGACAGCTTGGAACTCTATGGCTACACCTTC. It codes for CASSDQRDSLELYGYTF.

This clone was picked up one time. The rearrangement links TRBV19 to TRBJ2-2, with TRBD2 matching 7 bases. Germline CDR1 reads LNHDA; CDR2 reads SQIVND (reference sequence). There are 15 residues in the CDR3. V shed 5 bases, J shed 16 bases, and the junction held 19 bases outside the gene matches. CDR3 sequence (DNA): TGTGCCAGTAGTGAGCGGGGCCTGCGGGAGTCACGTCCGTTTTTT. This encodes CASSERGLRESRPFF.